This T cell receptor beta chain came from a study of beta chain features in type 1 diabetes. Markers CD45RO/CCR7/CD25/CD127/CD95/CD27 served to sort CD4+ naive, central memory, regulatory and stem cell-like memory cells. The CDR3 sequence is 13 residues long. Germline V gene sequence: CDR1 LGHNA, CDR2 YSLEER. V lost 1 base and J 4 bases, leaving 8 bases between the germline ends. The sequenced template was cDNA made from the entire isolated RNA. Some clones are missing from TCRdb's copy, which holds only in-frame ones; the method was immunoSEQ multiplex PCR. The sample carries 400,000 to 500,000 clones, about 15% recorded once.

This TCR came from a man aged 25-40 years in good health. The chain recombines TRBV4-3 with TRBJ2-7; D is uncertain. The sequenced sample consisted of naive CD4+ T cells from blood. The CDR3 sequence: CASSQVGGYEQYF. The CDR3 DNA follows: TGCGCCAGCAGCCAAGTAGGTGGGTACGAGCAGTACTTC.